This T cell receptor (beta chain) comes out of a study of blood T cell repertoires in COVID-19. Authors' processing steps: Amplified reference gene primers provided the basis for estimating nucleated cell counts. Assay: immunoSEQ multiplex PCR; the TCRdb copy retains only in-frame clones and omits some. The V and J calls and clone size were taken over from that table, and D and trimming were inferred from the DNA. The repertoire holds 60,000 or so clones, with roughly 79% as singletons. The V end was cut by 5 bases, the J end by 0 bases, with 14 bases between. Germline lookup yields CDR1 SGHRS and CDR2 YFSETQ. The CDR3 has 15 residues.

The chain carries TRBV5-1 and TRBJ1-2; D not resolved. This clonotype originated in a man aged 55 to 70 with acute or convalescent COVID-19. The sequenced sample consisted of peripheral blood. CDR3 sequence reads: CASSSQTGANYGYTF. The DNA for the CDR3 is TGCGCCAGCAGTTCCCAGACCGGGGCTAACTATGGCTACACCTTC.